The source of this T cell receptor (beta chain) is a study of blood T cell repertoires in COVID-19. In the study overall: Acute and convalescent COVID-19 samples came from the United States, Italy and Spain. Nucleic acid was either cDNA or gDNA, and it came from T cells, B-cell-depleted T cells, or PBMCs.

In the original analysis: From reference gene primer amplification, estimates of nucleated cell counts were derived. Sequenced by immunoSEQ multiplex PCR; TCRdb stores in-frame clones only, minus some. The DNA gave D and trimming, while V, J and clone size come from that table. Counted here are about 140,000 clones, roughly four fifths occurring once; the ten biggest clones make up almost 6.5%. Unmatched junction bases numbered 10, after V lost 5 bases and J lost 2 bases. The CDR3 runs to 15 residues. Germline CDR1 reads SQVTM; CDR2 reads ANQGSEA. This receptor was taken from a human donor in a cohort sampled during active COVID-19. The sequenced material came from peripheral blood. The chain joins TRBV29-1 to TRBJ2-5; 8 bases agree with TRBD1. The CDR3 protein is CSVSQGARGQETQYF. CDR3 sequence (DNA): TGCAGCGTTTCCCAGGGGGCCAGGGGTCAAGAGACCCAGTACTTC.